One and the same sample provided the 10 T cell receptor beta chains below, sequenced in a study of blood T cell repertoires in COVID-19. The table came from immunoSEQ multiplex PCR; TCRdb's copy has only in-frame clones and leaves some out. This table has tens of thousands of clones, 85% appearing once. Specimen: peripheral blood. These receptors were taken from a human donor in a cohort sampled during active COVID-19.

J is TRBJ2-7 and V is TRBV5-1, with 9 positions matching TRBD2. CDR3 length equals 15 residues. From germline, CDR1 is SGHRS and CDR2 YFSETQ. Unmatched junction bases numbered 5, after V lost 4 bases and J lost 0 bases. This CDR3 is CASSRAGGASYEQYF. DNA for the CDR3: TGCGCCAGCAGCCGCGCGGGGGGGGCCTCCTACGAGCAGTACTTC.

The gene calls are TRBV7-2 and TRBJ2-5, with D unclear. The CDR3 has 15 residues. Trimming took off 6 bases at V and 4 bases at J, with 18 bases between the two ends. Germline V CDR1 and CDR2: SGHTA, FQGNSA. The CDR3 here is CASSFVRFGSETQYF. In nucleotides, the CDR3 is TGTGCCAGCAGTTTTGTGAGGTTCGGGTCAGAGACCCAGTACTTC.

The rearrangement links TRBV11-2 to TRBJ2-1; the match to TRBD2 covers 8 bases. The V and J ends lost 3 bases and 0 bases, in that order; junction bases with no gene match: 7. Germline CDR1 and CDR2: SGHAT and FQNNGV. The CDR3 is 17 amino acids. The CDR3 here is CASSFLAGGSSYNEQFF. The DNA of the CDR3 is TGTGCCAGCAGCTTCCTCGCGGGAGGTAGCTCCTACAATGAGCAGTTCTTC.

The V and J genes are TRBV27 and TRBJ2-1, with D unresolved. The germline gives CDR1 MNHEY, CDR2 SMNVEV (reference sequence). V was cut by 7 bases and J by 0 bases, with 10 bases left in between. The CDR3 is 14 amino acids. The CDR3 protein is CASTVDHSYNEQFF. CDR3 DNA sequence: TGTGCCAGCACGGTAGATCACTCCTACAATGAGCAGTTCTTC.

The J gene is TRBJ2-1, the V gene TRBV5-1; unclear D gene. Trimming took 0 bases from V and 3 from J, leaving 4 bases between them. Germline V gene data show CDR1 as SGHRS and CDR2 as YFSETQ. This CDR3 comprises 13 residues. In DNA, the CDR3 is TGCGCCAGCAGCTTGGGAGACTACAATGAGCAGTTCTTC. Protein sequence: CASSLGDYNEQFF. The full variable domain, completed using reference TRBV5-1 and TRBJ2-1, is KAGVTQTPRYLIKTRGQQVTLSCSPISGHRSVSWYQQTPGQGLQFLFEYFSETQRNKGNFPGRFSGRQFSNSRSEMNVSTLELGDSALYLCASSLGDYNEQFFGPGTRLTVL.

CDR3 protein: CASSLEGGETQYF. The CDR3 region has the DNA TGTGCCAGCAGTTTGGAGGGCGGAGAGACCCAGTACTTC. V usage is TRBV28 and J usage is TRBJ2-5; D possibly corresponds to TRBD2 (6 bases). This CDR3 comprises 13 residues. Looked up from germline, CDR1 is MDHEN and CDR2 is SYDVKM. The V and J ends lost 3 bases and 4 bases respectively, with 9 bases between them.

This clone was found a few times. The chain combines TRBV27 with TRBJ2-5; TRBD1 aligns across 7 bases. The V gene's germline CDR1 is MNHEY and CDR2 SMNVEV (reference sequence). CDR3 size: 14 residues. V was clipped by 5 bases and J by 2 bases; unmatched bases: 5. CDR3 sequence: CASSDRAPQETQYF. In DNA, the CDR3 is TGTGCCAGCAGTGACAGGGCCCCTCAAGAGACCCAGTACTTC.

This clone turned up a few times. V gene TRBV20-1 combines with J gene TRBJ1-5; possible D gene TRBD1, 5 bases. With 3 bases removed from V and 12 bases from J, the gap between germline ends came to 18 bases. The CDR3 has 13 residues. Germline CDR1 and CDR2: DFQATT and SNEGSKA (reference sequence). The CDR3 loop is CSASEVGTWVQHF. In DNA form, the CDR3 reads TGCAGTGCTAGTGAGGTAGGGACTTGGGTCCAGCATTTT.

The genes are TRBV5-1 and TRBJ2-1; D perhaps matches TRBD1 (6 bases). The CDR3 totals 14 residues. V was trimmed by 3 bases and J by 6 bases, leaving 13 bases between them. Germline lookup yields CDR1 SGHRS and CDR2 YFSETQ. The CDR3 nucleotides are TGCGCCAGCAGCTCACCAGACAGGACCAATGAGCAGTTCTTC. It specifies CASSSPDRTNEQFF.

In nucleotides, the CDR3 is TGTGCCAGCAGTTCTACCCCAGACAGGCCGTCCACCTTC. It yields the protein CASSSTPDRPSTF. V gene TRBV28 combines with J gene TRBJ1-2; possibly TRBD1 for D (6 bases). Per germline, CDR1 MDHEN and CDR2 SYDVKM. The CDR3 contains 13 residues. Between the trimmed V and J ends, which lost 4 bases and 13 bases, there was a span of 19 bases.